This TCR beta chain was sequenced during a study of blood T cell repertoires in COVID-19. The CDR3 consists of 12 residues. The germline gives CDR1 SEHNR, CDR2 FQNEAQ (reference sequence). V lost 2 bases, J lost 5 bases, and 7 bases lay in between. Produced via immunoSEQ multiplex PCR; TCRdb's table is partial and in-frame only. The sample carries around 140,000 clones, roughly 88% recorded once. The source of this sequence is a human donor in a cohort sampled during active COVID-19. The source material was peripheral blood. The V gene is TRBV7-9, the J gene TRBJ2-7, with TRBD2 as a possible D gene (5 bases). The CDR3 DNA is TGTGCCAGCAGCTTAACGGGAAACGAGCAGTACTTC. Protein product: CASSLTGNEQYF.